Below, 17 T cell receptor beta chains from the same sample are listed, as sequenced in a study of blood T cell repertoires in COVID-19. TCRdb's copy holds only in-frame clones and misses some; the assay was immunoSEQ multiplex PCR. The sample consists of about 330,000 clones, 65% to 90% of them appearing once. What was sequenced was peripheral blood. All receptors derive from a human donor in a cohort sampled during active COVID-19.

The V and J genes are TRBV19 and TRBJ1-6, with TRBD1 as a possible D gene (6 bases). V lost 4 bases and J lost 7, with 14 bases in between. CDR3 length equals 15 residues. Germline CDR1 reads LNHDA; CDR2 reads SQIVND (reference sequence). The CDR3: CASSSRGGNNSPLHF. The CDR3 DNA is TGTGCCAGTAGTAGCCGAGGGGGTAACAATTCACCCCTCCACTTT.

V and J are TRBV6-5 and TRBJ1-2; 8 bases are shared with TRBD1. The CDR3 sequence is 13 residues long. V was clipped by 6 bases and J by 4 bases; unmatched bases: 4. Looked up from germline, CDR1 is MNHEY and CDR2 is SVGAGI. The CDR3 region is CASRDRGSYGYTF. The DNA for the CDR3 is TGTGCCAGCAGAGACAGGGGTAGCTATGGCTACACCTTC.

The J gene is TRBJ2-1, the V gene TRBV29-1; maybe TRBD2 (6 bases). Trimming took off 1 base at V and 8 bases at J, with 24 bases between the two ends. CDR3 length: 17 amino acids. Germline assignment: CDR1 SQVTM and CDR2 ANQGSEA. The DNA for the CDR3 is TGCAGCGTTGAAGTAACGGGGAGACTAGATTGGGCGGATGAGCAGTTCTTC. Translation gives CSVEVTGRLDWADEQFF.

J is TRBJ2-7 and V is TRBV7-2; D might be TRBD2 (6 bases). Trimming removed 5 bases from V and 2 bases from J, with 13 bases in between. CDR1 SGHTA and CDR2 FQGNSA come from the germline V gene. CDR3 length: 14 residues. The DNA of the CDR3 is TGTGCCAGCAGCCCCATGGGGGGACCCTACGAGCAGTACTTC. It codes for CASSPMGGPYEQYF.

The rearrangement uses TRBV7-2 and TRBJ1-5; D gene unclear. This CDR3 is 14 amino acids long. Germline V gene sequence: CDR1 SGHTA, CDR2 FQGNSA. The V end was cut by 1 base, the J end by 6 bases, with 10 bases between. The DNA of the CDR3 is TGTGCCAGCAGCTTAGGCAGGCTCGGTCAGCCCCAGCATTTT. Protein: CASSLGRLGQPQHF.

This chain uses TRBV3-1 (or the pseudogene TRBV3-2) with TRBJ1-2; D is possibly TRBD1 (5 bases). The ends were cut back, 2 bases at V and 8 bases at J, with 18 bases in the middle. The CDR3 is made up of 15 amino acids. CDR1 is LGHDT, CDR2 YNNKEL, per germline (reference sequence). In nucleotides, the CDR3 is TGTGCCAGCAGCCAATCCGGGACTCTCGTTTGGGGCTACACCTTC. Residues: CASSQSGTLVWGYTF.

V is TRBV12-3 or TRBV12-4 and J is TRBJ2-7; D is ambiguous. V lost 3 bases and J 0 bases, leaving 6 bases between the germline ends. The CDR3 loop spans 13 amino acids. The CDR3 DNA reads TGTGCCAGCAGTTTGGGCAACTCCTACGAGCAGTACTTC. Its protein is CASSLGNSYEQYF.

The genes are TRBV5-4 and TRBJ2-1, with a tentative D call TRBD1 (6 bases). The CDR3 sequence is 15 residues long. Germline CDR1 SGHNT, CDR2 YYREEE (reference sequence). The germline V and J ends were trimmed by 4 bases and 4 bases, with 15 bases remaining between them. The CDR3, as DNA: TGTGCCAGCAGCGGGAAGACAGGAGTTTACAATGAGCAGTTCTTC. Encoded protein: CASSGKTGVYNEQFF.

CDR3 bases: TGTGCCACCCTATCTTCAGCAGGTCTAAACGAGCAGTACTTC. Residues: CATLSSAGLNEQYF. The chain is built from TRBV6-5 and TRBJ2-7; D unresolved. V lost 10 bases and J 5 bases, leaving 21 bases between the germline ends. Germline CDR1 reads MNHEY; CDR2 reads SVGAGI. The CDR3 has 14 residues.

The chain carries TRBV9 and TRBJ1-2, with 8 bases lining up with TRBD1. Germline lookup yields CDR1 SGDLS and CDR2 YYNGEE. Unmatched junction bases numbered 6, after V lost 4 bases and J lost 4 bases. The CDR3 consists of 14 residues. The CDR3 region is CASSLNRGSYGYTF. The DNA of the CDR3 is TGTGCCAGCAGCTTGAACAGGGGGAGCTATGGCTACACCTTC. The whole variable domain, remainder taken from reference TRBV9 and TRBJ1-2, is DSGVTQTPKHLITATGQRVTLRCSPRSGDLSVYWYQQSLDQGLQFLIQYYNGEERAKGNILERFSAQQFPDLHSELNLSSLELGDSALYFCASSLNRGSYGYTFGSGTRLTVV.

The chain is built from TRBV6-5 and TRBJ1-3; 9 nucleotides line up with TRBD1. The germline CDR1 and CDR2 sequences are MNHEY and SVGAGI. V lost 6 bases and J lost 3; bases outside the gene matches: 3. The CDR3 loop spans 14 amino acids. This CDR3 reads CASSDRGIGNTIYF. CDR3 coding DNA: TGTGCCAGCAGCGACAGGGGGATTGGAAACACCATATATTTT.

The chain employs TRBV6-2 or TRBV6-3 and TRBJ1-6; no reliable D call. CDR3 length equals 19 residues. The germline gives CDR1 MNHEY, CDR2 SVGEGT. Trimming took 0 bases from V and 5 from J, leaving 20 bases between them. The CDR3 DNA reads as TGTGCCAGCAGTTACTCGTACGGGAAAGGGCCTCGGAATAATTCACCCCTCCACTTT. Translated: CASSYSYGKGPRNNSPLHF.

The chain links TRBV3-1 (or the pseudogene TRBV3-2) to TRBJ2-5; D may be TRBD2 (7 bases). CDR1 and CDR2 (germline): LGHDT, YNNKEL (reference sequence). The CDR3 is 15 residues long. The germline V and J ends were trimmed by 0 bases and 5 bases, with 13 bases remaining between them. The CDR3: CASSQDRGGEETQYF. CDR3 DNA sequence: TGTGCCAGCAGCCAAGACAGGGGAGGGGAGGAGACCCAGTACTTC.

Only one count was recorded for this clone. This chain connects TRBV7-3 to TRBJ1-2; D not resolved. V lost 5 bases and J 4 bases, leaving 14 bases between the germline ends. CDR1 and CDR2 from the germline V gene are SGHTA and FQGTGA. The CDR3 length is 14 residues. The CDR3 here is CASSPSGGPYGYTF. The CDR3 DNA sequence: TGTGCCAGCAGCCCAAGTGGCGGGCCCTATGGCTACACCTTC.

The rearrangement links TRBV18 to TRBJ2-3; no reliable D call. Trimming stripped 1 base from V and 6 bases from J, with 23 bases between. This CDR3 has 18 amino acids. Germline V gene data show CDR1 as KGHSH and CDR2 as LQKENI. Here the CDR3 DNA reads TGTGCCAGCTCACCACATCCGCCCCTTTCCGGGTCTGCTGATACGCAGTATTTT. Translation gives CASSPHPPLSGSADTQYF. The complete variable domain, with remaining parts taken from reference TRBV18 and TRBJ2-3, reads NAGVMQNPRHLVRRRGQEARLRCSPMKGHSHVYWYRQLPEEGLKFMVYLQKENIIDESGMPKERFSAEFPKEGPSILRIQQVVRGDSAAYFCASSPHPPLSGSADTQYFGPGTRLTVL.

This rearrangement joins TRBV15 to TRBJ2-5; TRBD1 aligns across 8 bases. The J segment lost 0 bases and the V segment lost 6 bases, leaving 15 bases of the junction unmatched. Germline V lookup: CDR1 LNHNV, CDR2 YYDKDF (reference sequence). CDR3 length equals 18 residues. The CDR3 DNA follows: TGTGCCACCAGTCGGACCTACTCATCAGGGGGCAACCAAGAGACCCAGTACTTC. Protein product: CATSRTYSSGGNQETQYF. Full variable domain (remainder filled in from reference TRBV15 and TRBJ2-5): DAMVIQNPRYQVTQFGKPVTLSCSQTLNHNVMYWYQQKSSQAPKLLFHYYDKDFNNEADTPDNFQSRRPNTSFCFLDIRSPGLGDTAMYLCATSRTYSSGGNQETQYFGPGTRLLVL.

The chain is built from TRBV2 and TRBJ2-4, with D perhaps matching TRBD1 (6 bases). CDR1 SNHLY and CDR2 FYNNEI come from the germline V gene. The CDR3 contains 15 residues. Trimming took 2 bases from V and 2 from J, leaving 10 bases between them. CDR3 amino acids: CASSESGTTKNIQYF. The CDR3 DNA reads as TGTGCCAGCAGTGAATCCGGGACAACCAAAAACATTCAGTACTTC.